The clone carrying this TCR beta chain was found once. This entry comes from a study of cytomegalovirus exposure and HLA in healthy donors. The PCR was carried out with 60 Vbeta primers and 13 Jbeta primers. Repertoires were generated with immunoSEQ multiplex PCR, while TCRdb's copy carries only in-frame clones and drops some. This table holds about 140,000 clones, about 75% found once. The germline V gene encodes CDR1 LGHNA and CDR2 YNFKEQ. CDR3 length equals 16 residues. Trimming took off 0 bases at V and 2 bases at J, with 11 bases between the two ends. Sequencing input: PBMCs. The clonotype originates from a man aged 18-30 years in good health and CMV-seronegative. The rearrangement joins TRBV4-2 to TRBJ2-1; maybe TRBD2 (7 bases). CDR3 DNA: TGTGCCAGCAGCCAAGAAGGGGGGACTACCTACAATGAGCAGTTCTTC. Amino acid sequence: CASSQEGGTTYNEQFF.